Listed below are T cell receptor beta chains from one sample, sequenced in a study of blood T cell repertoires in COVID-19. Profiling relied on immunoSEQ multiplex PCR, and the TCRdb table lists in-frame clones only, not all of them. The sample includes hundreds of thousands of clones, roughly 86% seen only once; the top ten take around 1.9%. The sequencing input was PBMCs or T cells enriched from blood (not recorded which). Every receptor here comes from a woman between 40 and 50 years old with acute COVID-19. Both conserved end residues are part of each CDR3. Fields, in order: V gene, clone size, D gene, J gene, CDR3 DNA, CDR3 protein. A D gene is named only where the DNA matches it firmly. Expanded clones get a size class; other rows say once, few or many, or leave the size out.

v_gene: TRBV12-5; abundance: few; d_gene: TRBD1; j_gene: TRBJ1-1; CDR3nt: TGTGCTAGTGGTTTCCTCGGACAGGGAAACACTGAAGCTTTCTTT; CDR3aa: CASGFLGQGNTEAFF
v_gene: TRBV24-1; abundance: NA; d_gene: TRBD1; j_gene: TRBJ1-1; CDR3nt: TGTGCCACCAGTGATTTTAACTCCGGGACAGGGGAGGGGAACACTGAAGCTTTCTTT; CDR3aa: CATSDFNSGTGEGNTEAFF
v_gene: TRBV7-8; abundance: NA; d_gene: NA; j_gene: TRBJ2-1; CDR3nt: TGTGCCAGCAGCTTAGGAGCCCGAGGGGAGCAGTTCTTC; CDR3aa: CASSLGARGEQFF
v_gene: TRBV6-5; abundance: NA; d_gene: NA; j_gene: TRBJ1-2; CDR3nt: TGTGCCAGCAGTTACTCGACGGGACAAACCTATGGCTACACCTTC; CDR3aa: CASSYSTGQTYGYTF
v_gene: TRBV15; abundance: NA; d_gene: TRBD1; j_gene: TRBJ2-7; CDR3nt: TGTGCCACCAGCAAGGGACAGAACTCCTACGAGCAGTACTTC; CDR3aa: CATSKGQNSYEQYF
v_gene: TRBV5-1; abundance: NA; d_gene: TRBD1; j_gene: TRBJ2-7; CDR3nt: TGCGCCAGCAGCCTGGGGACAGGGCTAACCTACGAGCAGTACTTC; CDR3aa: CASSLGTGLTYEQYF
v_gene: TRBV5-1; abundance: NA; d_gene: NA; j_gene: TRBJ1-2; CDR3nt: TGCGCCAGCAGCTTGGAGCCAGGGCCTAGCTATGGCTACACCTTC; CDR3aa: CASSLEPGPSYGYTF
v_gene: TRBV29-1; abundance: NA; d_gene: NA; j_gene: TRBJ2-3; CDR3nt: TGCAGCGTCCAGTGGGGGGAGACTGCAGATACGCAGTATTTT; CDR3aa: CSVQWGETADTQYF
v_gene: TRBV7-6; abundance: once; d_gene: TRBD1; j_gene: TRBJ2-2; CDR3nt: TGTGCCAGCAGCGCAACGTCCCGGGGACAGGGAGGCACCGGGGAGCTGTTTTTT; CDR3aa: CASSATSRGQGGTGELFF
v_gene: TRBV18; abundance: NA; d_gene: TRBD2; j_gene: TRBJ2-2; CDR3nt: TGTGCCAGCTCACCGGCTAGCGGGGACACCGGGGAGCTGTTTTTT; CDR3aa: CASSPASGDTGELFF
v_gene: TRBV3-1/TRBV3-2; abundance: NA; d_gene: NA; j_gene: TRBJ2-3; CDR3nt: TGTGCCAGCAGCCAAGATTTCGTTGTCGGCACAGATACGCAGTATTTT; CDR3aa: CASSQDFVVGTDTQYF
v_gene: TRBV5-4; abundance: NA; d_gene: NA; j_gene: TRBJ1-1; CDR3nt: TGTGCCAGCAGCGGCTTCAGCACCGGAGGGGACACTGAAGCTTTCTTT; CDR3aa: CASSGFSTGGDTEAFF
v_gene: TRBV13; abundance: NA; d_gene: NA; j_gene: TRBJ1-1; CDR3nt: TGTGCCAGCAGCCGGCAGGGGCCGCGCTCAGGCAATGAAGCTTTCTTT; CDR3aa: CASSRQGPRSGNEAFF
v_gene: TRBV27; abundance: NA; d_gene: NA; j_gene: TRBJ2-1; CDR3nt: TGTGCCAGCAGTTACAGGGCTAATGAGCAGTTCTTC; CDR3aa: CASSYRANEQFF
v_gene: TRBV19; abundance: few; d_gene: TRBD1; j_gene: TRBJ1-6; CDR3nt: TGTGCCAGTGGCCTGGACAGGGTTAATTCACCCCTCCACTTT; CDR3aa: CASGLDRVNSPLHF
v_gene: TRBV5-1; abundance: few; d_gene: TRBD1; j_gene: TRBJ1-2; CDR3nt: TGCGCCAGCAGCTTGGCAGGACAGGGGTGGGACACCTTC; CDR3aa: CASSLAGQGWDTF
v_gene: TRBV5-5; abundance: NA; d_gene: NA; j_gene: TRBJ1-1; CDR3nt: TGTGCCAGCAGCTTCAGGGGCGGGACTGAAGCTTTCTTT; CDR3aa: CASSFRGGTEAFF
v_gene: TRBV7-9; abundance: NA; d_gene: NA; j_gene: TRBJ2-7; CDR3nt: TGTGCCAGCAGCCCCAAAGGGGTAGGGGGGACTATCTACGAGCAGTACTTC; CDR3aa: CASSPKGVGGTIYEQYF
v_gene: TRBV2; abundance: NA; d_gene: NA; j_gene: TRBJ2-5; CDR3nt: TGTGCCAGCAGCTGGAGGGGTACGACGCAAGAGACCCAGTACTTC; CDR3aa: CASSWRGTTQETQYF
v_gene: TRBV18; abundance: NA; d_gene: NA; j_gene: TRBJ1-1; CDR3nt: TGTGCCAGCTCACCACGCAGGGATTTCGGCACTGAAGCTTTCTTT; CDR3aa: CASSPRRDFGTEAFF
v_gene: TRBV5-4; abundance: NA; d_gene: NA; j_gene: TRBJ2-7; CDR3nt: TGTGCCAGCAGCTTACGAGGGGGAAACTCCTACGAGCAGTACTTC; CDR3aa: CASSLRGGNSYEQYF
v_gene: TRBV5-4; abundance: few; d_gene: NA; j_gene: TRBJ1-2; CDR3nt: TGTGCCAGCAGCTATACCAGGGATGGCTATGGCTACACCTTC; CDR3aa: CASSYTRDGYGYTF
v_gene: TRBV27; abundance: NA; d_gene: NA; j_gene: TRBJ2-7; CDR3nt: TGTGCCAGCCAATCCCAGGGTTTTGGAGGGGAGCAGTACTTC; CDR3aa: CASQSQGFGGEQYF
v_gene: TRBV6-5; abundance: NA; d_gene: NA; j_gene: TRBJ1-6; CDR3nt: TGTGCCAGCCATAGGGGGAATTCACCCCTCCACTTT; CDR3aa: CASHRGNSPLHF
v_gene: TRBV2; abundance: NA; d_gene: NA; j_gene: TRBJ2-7; CDR3nt: TGTGCCAGCAGTATCGGGGAAGGAGGATACGAGCAGTACTTC; CDR3aa: CASSIGEGGYEQYF
v_gene: TRBV30; abundance: NA; d_gene: TRBD2; j_gene: TRBJ2-2; CDR3nt: TGTGCCTGGAGTGTCGGGGGGACCGGGGAGCTGTTTTTT; CDR3aa: CAWSVGGTGELFF
v_gene: TRBV5-1; abundance: once; d_gene: TRBD2; j_gene: TRBJ2-3; CDR3nt: TGCGCCAGCAGCCCCGGGACTAGCGGGGGGCTGGATACGCAGTATTTT; CDR3aa: CASSPGTSGGLDTQYF
v_gene: TRBV7-9; abundance: NA; d_gene: NA; j_gene: TRBJ2-3; CDR3nt: TGTGCCAGCAGCATAGACCGCCAGGGGTGGACAGATACGCAGTATTTT; CDR3aa: CASSIDRQGWTDTQYF
v_gene: TRBV6-5; abundance: NA; d_gene: TRBD1; j_gene: TRBJ2-1; CDR3nt: TGTGCCAGCAGATCACAGGGGGACAATGAGCAGTTCTTC; CDR3aa: CASRSQGDNEQFF
v_gene: TRBV2; abundance: NA; d_gene: NA; j_gene: TRBJ2-5; CDR3nt: TGTGCCAGCTCCTCTGTATCAGGGCGCGTAGGGGAGACCCAGTACTTC; CDR3aa: CASSSVSGRVGETQYF
v_gene: TRBV11-3; abundance: NA; d_gene: NA; j_gene: TRBJ2-3; CDR3nt: TGTGCCAGCCCTCTTCACCGGGGGACTAGCACAGATACGCAGTATTTT; CDR3aa: CASPLHRGTSTDTQYF
v_gene: TRBV27; abundance: NA; d_gene: NA; j_gene: TRBJ2-1; CDR3nt: TGTGCCAGCAGTCTCCTAACTAGTAGCAGGGGCAATGAGCAGTTCTTC; CDR3aa: CASSLLTSSRGNEQFF
v_gene: TRBV5-1; abundance: NA; d_gene: NA; j_gene: TRBJ1-1; CDR3nt: TGCGCCAGCCAAAAGAACAGGGATTTTAACACTGAAGCTTTCTTT; CDR3aa: CASQKNRDFNTEAFF
v_gene: TRBV9; abundance: NA; d_gene: NA; j_gene: TRBJ1-2; CDR3nt: TGTGCCAGCAGCGTAGGCCCAGGGGAAGACTATGGCTACACCTTC; CDR3aa: CASSVGPGEDYGYTF
v_gene: TRBV11-2; abundance: once; d_gene: NA; j_gene: TRBJ2-5; CDR3nt: TGTGCCAGCAGCTTAGGACGGACGAACGGGGAAGAGACCCAGTACTTC; CDR3aa: CASSLGRTNGEETQYF
v_gene: TRBV7-9; abundance: NA; d_gene: TRBD1; j_gene: TRBJ2-3; CDR3nt: TGTGCCAGCAGCCCCTTTTCAGGGGGCCGGGAAGATACGCAGTATTTT; CDR3aa: CASSPFSGGREDTQYF
v_gene: TRBV29-1; abundance: NA; d_gene: TRBD1; j_gene: TRBJ1-1; CDR3nt: TGCAGCGTTAGGACAGGGGGCAACACTGAAGCTTTCTTT; CDR3aa: CSVRTGGNTEAFF
v_gene: TRBV2; abundance: once; d_gene: NA; j_gene: TRBJ1-1; CDR3nt: TGTGCCAGAGTAAAGGACATGAACACTGAAGCTTTCTTT; CDR3aa: CARVKDMNTEAFF
v_gene: TRBV29-1; abundance: once; d_gene: NA; j_gene: TRBJ2-5; CDR3nt: TGCAGCGCTGGACCCGGAGGTGGAGAGACCCAGTACTTC; CDR3aa: CSAGPGGGETQYF
v_gene: TRBV11-2; abundance: NA; d_gene: NA; j_gene: TRBJ2-3; CDR3nt: TGTGCCAGCAGCCTTATGCTCCAGTACACAGATACGCAGTATTTT; CDR3aa: CASSLMLQYTDTQYF
v_gene: TRBV5-4; abundance: few; d_gene: NA; j_gene: TRBJ1-2; CDR3nt: TGTGCCAGCAGCCCAGAGGGAATCCCTGGCTACACCTTC; CDR3aa: CASSPEGIPGYTF
v_gene: TRBV6-5; abundance: NA; d_gene: NA; j_gene: TRBJ1-1; CDR3nt: TGTGCCAGCACGAGGGAAACCACTGAAGCTTTCTTT; CDR3aa: CASTRETTEAFF
v_gene: TRBV6-1; abundance: NA; d_gene: TRBD1; j_gene: TRBJ1-5; CDR3nt: TGTGCCAGCAGTGGCGACAGGGGACGCTCTAGCAATCAGCCCCAGCATTTT; CDR3aa: CASSGDRGRSSNQPQHF
v_gene: TRBV5-5; abundance: few; d_gene: TRBD1; j_gene: TRBJ1-1; CDR3nt: TGTGCCAGCAGCTTAGCTATTGTGACAGGGACCAGGAGGGACACTGAAGCTTTCTTT; CDR3aa: CASSLAIVTGTRRDTEAFF
v_gene: TRBV5-6; abundance: NA; d_gene: NA; j_gene: TRBJ1-5; CDR3nt: TGTGCCAGCAGCTTGCTTCGAGGAAATCAGCCCCAGCATTTT; CDR3aa: CASSLLRGNQPQHF
v_gene: TRBV30; abundance: NA; d_gene: NA; j_gene: TRBJ1-5; CDR3nt: TGTGCCTGGAGTGTACGTCCAGGGGATCAGCCCCAGCATTTT; CDR3aa: CAWSVRPGDQPQHF
v_gene: TRBV7-9; abundance: NA; d_gene: TRBD2; j_gene: TRBJ2-7; CDR3nt: TGTGCCAGCAGCTTAGGGGCGGGGGGCTACGAGCAGTACTTC; CDR3aa: CASSLGAGGYEQYF
v_gene: TRBV5-1; abundance: NA; d_gene: TRBD2; j_gene: TRBJ2-1; CDR3nt: TGCGCCAGCAGTTTACTAGCGGGGGCCCACAATGAGCAGTTCTTC; CDR3aa: CASSLLAGAHNEQFF
v_gene: TRBV18; abundance: NA; d_gene: TRBD1; j_gene: TRBJ2-7; CDR3nt: TGTGCCAGCTCTCGCGACAGGGGCGCCTACGAGCAGTACTTC; CDR3aa: CASSRDRGAYEQYF